Detailed here is one T cell receptor beta chain. Its specificity is not known. Sequencing was performed with immunoSEQ multiplex PCR; in TCRdb, only in-frame clones are kept and a portion is missing. The sample lists about 38,000 clones; roughly 74% were seen once. This sample is drawn from a study of a mutant IDH1 vaccine in newly diagnosed glioma. Overall study: Sex among treated patients split roughly 60% male, roughly 38% female; mean age was approximately 40 years. Previous treatment comprised radiotherapy, temozolomide, or both, mostly both.

Trimming took off 4 bases at V and 10 bases at J, with 17 bases between the two ends. CDR3 length: 13 amino acids. CDR1 is SGDLS and CDR2 is YYNGEE in the germline V gene. Indicated time point: week 5, during vaccination. Each dose delivered 300 ug of mutant IDH1 20-mer peptide subcutaneously with imiquimod. Donor tumors were new WHO grade 3 or 4 IDH1-mutant, ATRX-lost astrocytomas. Study-wide findings and caveats: It seemed that pseudoprogression was not linked to changes in the top peripheral T cell clonotypes.

This chain connects TRBV9 to TRBJ1-1; a possible D gene is TRBD1 (5 bases). Sequences were derived from PBMCs, sampled from a glioma patient whose treatment included an IDH1 peptide vaccine. The origin of this receptor is a man aged 40-49 years with glioma. The CDR3: CASSSSTASSAFF. The CDR3 coding sequence is TGTGCCAGCAGCTCTTCGACAGCCTCATCAGCTTTCTTT. Together with reference TRBV9 and TRBJ1-1, the CDR3 gives the full variable domain: DSGVTQTPKHLITATGQRVTLRCSPRSGDLSVYWYQQSLDQGLQFLIQYYNGEERAKGNILERFSAQQFPDLHSELNLSSLELGDSALYFCASSSSTASSAFFGQGTRLTVV.